The clone carrying this TCR beta chain was picked up one time. This record comes from a study of blood T cell repertoires in COVID-19. Study summary: Sources were T cells, B-cell-depleted T cells, or PBMCs; the material itself was cDNA or gDNA.

This table comes from immunoSEQ multiplex PCR, and its TCRdb copy is limited to in-frame clones, with some not included. The sample lists 150,000 to 250,000 clones; roughly 87% were seen once. The sequencing input was PBMCs or T cells enriched from blood (not recorded which). The clonotype was recovered from a woman aged 25 to 39 who had recovered from COVID-19.

The CDR3 DNA sequence: TGTGCCAGCAGCCAAGATGAGCAGGGGGTGTATGGCTACACCTTC. The encoded protein is CASSQDEQGVYGYTF. The V and J genes are TRBV14 and TRBJ1-2, with 7 bases identical to TRBD1. Germline trimming cut 0 bases from V and 5 bases from J; bases unmatched to any gene: 6. There are 15 residues in the CDR3. Germline V gene lookup returns CDR1 SGHDN and CDR2 FVKESK.